What follows are 20 T cell receptor beta chains derived from one specimen sequenced in a study of Graves' ophthalmopathy and Graves' hyperthyroidism. CDR3 regions of TCR beta were amplified from RNA transcripts. HTBI primers were used in a first-round RT-PCR, which preceded a second-round multiplex PCR. TCRdb re-called the multiplex PCR reads through MiXCR, storing one row per CDR3 protein. Among approximately 700,000 distinct CDR3 sequences listed, roughly two fifths were seen once. The sample consisted of peripheral blood. The source is an adult man with Graves' ophthalmopathy.

This chain uses TRBV12-3 or TRBV12-4 with TRBJ2-7, with D perhaps TRBD1 (6 bases). This CDR3 has 15 residues. V was clipped by 6 bases and J by 5 bases, with 20 bases between them. The chain's CDR3 is CASSHPRTGPHEQYF. In nucleotides, the CDR3 is TGTGCCAGCAGCCATCCCCGAACAGGGCCGCACGAGCAGTACTTC.

The V gene is TRBV7-9, the J gene TRBJ1-6; D is unresolved. Germline assignment: CDR1 SEHNR and CDR2 FQNEAQ (reference sequence). CDR3 length equals 16 residues. The V end lost 0 bases, the J end lost 3 bases, and 9 bases lay between the germline ends. The CDR3 DNA sequence: TGTGCCAGCAGCTTAGCCGGAGATGACTATAATTCACCCCTCCACTTT. Translating gives CASSLAGDDYNSPLHF.

This chain links TRBV7-8 with TRBJ2-7, with D perhaps being TRBD1 or TRBD2 (6 bases each). The ends were cut back, 3 bases at V and 5 bases at J, with 11 bases in the middle. The germline gives CDR1 SGHVS, CDR2 FQNEAQ. This CDR3 has 13 amino acids. The CDR3 loop reads CASSLGGRDEQYF. In DNA, the CDR3 is TGTGCCAGCAGCTTGGGGGGCAGGGACGAGCAGTACTTC.

The sample holds many counts of this clonotype. This chain uses TRBV19 with TRBJ2-6, with 7 positions matching TRBD1. CDR3 length equals 16 residues. The germline gives CDR1 LNHDA, CDR2 SQIVND (reference sequence). V shed 4 bases, J shed 0 bases, and the junction held 3 bases outside the gene matches. The CDR3 spells CASSTRTGSGANVLTF. CDR3 bases: TGTGCCAGTAGTACTCGGACAGGCTCTGGGGCCAACGTCCTGACTTTC.

In the case of this clonotype: A much more abundant neighbour one base away suggests this may be a read error. This sequence joins TRBV20-1 and TRBJ2-5, with D possibly being TRBD1 (6 bases). V was shortened by 0 bases and J by 6 bases, with 14 bases between the two germline ends. The CDR3 loop spans 14 amino acids. From germline, CDR1 is DFQATT and CDR2 SNEGSKA (reference sequence). The CDR3 sequence is CSAREGTPQKTQYF. The CDR3 bases are TGCAGTGCTAGAGAAGGGACACCGCAAAAGACCCAGTACTTC.

This clonotype showed up many times. The chain joins TRBV2 to TRBJ2-5; 10 bases map to TRBD2. Germline V gives CDR1 SNHLY, CDR2 FYNNEI. After removal of 6 bases from V and 0 bases from J, the junction contained 7 bases not matched to a gene. The CDR3 length is 16 residues. The chain's CDR3 is CASRKGTSENQETQYF. CDR3 sequence (DNA): TGTGCCAGCAGGAAGGGGACTAGCGAGAACCAAGAGACCCAGTACTTC.

This clonotype was seen a handful of times. The chain uses TRBV28 and TRBJ2-5, with unresolved D. There are 14 residues in the CDR3. The V and J ends lost 6 bases and 5 bases respectively, with 16 bases between them. Germline lookup yields CDR1 MDHEN and CDR2 SYDVKM. CDR3 DNA sequence: TGTGCCAGCAGGTTGAGACTCACTTTGGAGACCCAGTACTTC. As protein: CASRLRLTLETQYF. The full variable domain, in which reference TRBV28 and TRBJ2-5 provide the parts outside the CDR3, is DVKVTQSSRYLVKRTGEKVFLECVQDMDHENMFWYRQDPGLGLRLIYFSYDVKMKEKGDIPEGYSVSREKKERFSLILESASTNQTSMYLCASRLRLTLETQYFGPGTRLLVL.

Turning to this clonotype: With a much larger clone just one base away, this may be a read error. This CDR3 fails to terminate in the conserved phenylalanine or tryptophan, so it likely reflects a read error. The rearrangement uses TRBV7-9 and TRBJ2-6; no definite D call. CDR1 is SEHNR, CDR2 FQNEAQ, per germline (reference sequence). CDR3 size: 14 residues. CDR3 coding DNA: TGCGCCAGCAGCCTTATCTCTGGGGCCAACGTCCTGACTTTG. It encodes CASSLISGANVLTL.

This clonotype came up many times. The chain has TRBV15 and TRBJ1-2; 9 bases match TRBD1. The CDR3 is 14 residues long. V lost 6 bases to trimming and J lost 6 bases; unmatched junction nucleotides: 8. CDR1 is LNHNV, CDR2 YYDKDF, per germline (reference sequence). The CDR3 spells CATRADRGNHGYTF. The CDR3 DNA reads as TGTGCCACCAGGGCGGACAGGGGAAACCATGGCTACACCTTC. Looking up the rest from reference TRBV15 and TRBJ1-2 gives the full variable domain: DAMVIQNPRYQVTQFGKPVTLSCSQTLNHNVMYWYQQKSSQAPKLLFHYYDKDFNNEADTPDNFQSRRPNTSFCFLDIRSPGLGDTAMYLCATRADRGNHGYTFGSGTRLTVV.

This clonotype was seen only a few times. This chain uses TRBV7-9 with TRBJ2-7, with TRBD1 matching over 7 bases. The CDR3 contains 17 residues. Losses at the gene ends were 1 base for V and 1 base for J; bases not matched to a gene: 10. Germline V lookup: CDR1 SEHNR, CDR2 FQNEAQ (reference sequence). In DNA, the CDR3 is TGTGCCAGCAGCTTAGAGTCTCCGGGACAGATATCCTACGAGCAGTACTTC. It yields the protein CASSLESPGQISYEQYF.

With regard to this clonotype: At one end, the junction sequence differs from germline, possibly due to a read error. The genes are TRBV19 and TRBJ2-1; 7 bases line up with TRBD1. This CDR3 region has 15 residues. CDR1 and CDR2 from the germline V gene are LNHDA and SQIVND (reference sequence). The CDR3 loop reads CAGSIRQGRYNEQFF. The CDR3 region has the DNA TGTGCCGGTAGTATACGACAGGGTAGGTACAATGAGCAGTTCTTC.

V and J are TRBV10-3 and TRBJ2-5; D may correspond to TRBD1 or TRBD2 (5 bases each). Per the germline V gene, CDR1 is ENHRY and CDR2 is SYGVKD. This CDR3 spans 10 amino acids. Trimming removed 2 bases from V and 11 bases from J, with 6 bases in between. This CDR3 is CAISEEGQYF. CDR3 sequence (DNA): TGTGCCATCAGTGAGGAGGGGCAGTACTTC.

This clonotype appeared many times. The chain has TRBV20-1 and TRBJ2-7; D not resolved. Germline-derived CDR1 and CDR2 are DFQATT and SNEGSKA (reference sequence). The CDR3 covers 12 residues. V was cut by 5 bases and J by 5 bases, with 13 bases left in between. The chain's CDR3 is CSAPHGSHEQYF. Written as DNA, the CDR3 is TGCAGTGCTCCGCATGGCAGTCACGAGCAGTACTTC.

The rearrangement links TRBV20-1 to TRBJ2-7; D is unresolved. V was shortened by 1 base and J by 1 base, with 8 bases between the two germline ends. The germline V gene has CDR1 DFQATT and CDR2 SNEGSKA (reference sequence). The CDR3 is made up of 13 amino acids. The CDR3 sequence is CSARVSISYEQYF. CDR3 nucleotides: TGCAGTGCTAGAGTCAGTATATCCTACGAGCAGTACTTC.

This chain uses TRBV15 with TRBJ1-2; tentative D call: TRBD1 (5 bases). The CDR3 is 14 residues long. Germline CDR1 is LNHNV and CDR2 is YYDKDF (reference sequence). Deletions cut 10 bases from V and 4 bases from J, with 19 bases between. The CDR3: CASSYGGSGYGYTF. CDR3 nucleotide sequence: TGTGCCAGCAGTTATGGGGGTTCAGGCTATGGCTACACCTTC.

Worth noting for this clonotype: Given a much more abundant clone one base away, this may be a read error. V and J are TRBV10-3 and TRBJ1-2; 7 bases align to TRBD1. Germline values: CDR1 ENHRY, CDR2 SYGVKD. The J segment lost 9 bases and the V segment lost 6 bases, leaving 10 bases of the junction unmatched. The CDR3 length is 13 residues. For the CDR3, the DNA is TGTGCCATCAGCTCGGACAGGCAGACGAGCTACACCTTC. This translates into CAISSDRQTSYTF.

V and J are TRBV25-1 and TRBJ2-2; a weak D match, TRBD2 (6 bases). The CDR3 extends over 15 amino acids. Trimming left V 6 bases short and J 7 bases short, with 18 bases between. Germline V CDR1 and CDR2: MGHDK, SYGVNS. In DNA, the CDR3 is TGTGCCAGCAGCATAACGGTGGGGGGAGGCGGGGAGCTGTTTTTT. Translated: CASSITVGGGGELFF.

V gene TRBV25-1 combines with J gene TRBJ1-1, with 8 positions matching TRBD1. V trimming: 5 bases; J trimming: 6 bases; junction bases outside the gene matches: 11. Per germline, CDR1 MGHDK and CDR2 SYGVNS. This CDR3 has 15 amino acids. The DNA for the CDR3 is TGTGCCAGCAGTTTCCCAGGGGGCACTGCAGCTGAAGCTTTCTTT. Amino acids: CASSFPGGTAAEAFF.

This chain connects TRBV2 to TRBJ1-2; no definite D call. V lost 2 bases and J 8 bases, leaving 12 bases between the germline ends. This CDR3 has 13 amino acids. Germline CDR1 reads SNHLY; CDR2 reads FYNNEI. The CDR3 DNA sequence: TGTGCCAGCAGTGAACGGCAGATTCGAGGCTACACCTTC. Protein sequence: CASSERQIRGYTF.

The chain has TRBV9 and TRBJ1-2; D is perhaps TRBD1 (6 bases). CDR1 is SGDLS, CDR2 YYNGEE, per germline. The CDR3 length is 15 residues. Trimming pared 6 bases from V and 0 bases from J, leaving 15 bases between. This CDR3 reads CASNQGEGANYGYTF. CDR3 coding DNA: TGTGCCAGCAACCAAGGGGAGGGGGCTAACTATGGCTACACCTTC.